The rows below give T cell receptor beta chains drawn from one sample of a study of cytomegalovirus exposure and HLA in healthy donors. Clones were sequenced by immunoSEQ multiplex PCR, and TCRdb holds only the in-frame ones, with some missing. The sample contains about 140,000 clones, 80% of which appear only once. Sequencing was done on a sample of PBMCs. These receptors originate from a man in his thirties or forties in good health and CMV-seronegative. CDR3s include the opening cysteine and the closing phenylalanine or tryptophan. The order of the fields is J gene, V gene, clone size, CDR3 protein. Size is omitted from some rows. Given values are once, few, many or a class for expanded clones.

j_gene: TRBJ2-3
v_gene: TRBV12-5
abundance: .
CDR3aa: CASGLGLATDTQYF

j_gene: TRBJ2-1
v_gene: TRBV7-9
abundance: .
CDR3aa: CASSSQILRLAGHNEQFF

j_gene: TRBJ2-5
v_gene: TRBV9
abundance: once
CDR3aa: CASNSGTDGGLGQETQYF

j_gene: TRBJ1-1
v_gene: TRBV5-1
abundance: few
CDR3aa: CASSSVGGYMNTEAFF

j_gene: TRBJ2-7
v_gene: TRBV27
abundance: .
CDR3aa: CASSLSDRVNEQYF

j_gene: TRBJ1-2
v_gene: TRBV28
abundance: .
CDR3aa: CASSLGVSDSPYGYTF

j_gene: TRBJ2-6
v_gene: TRBV5-1
abundance: .
CDR3aa: CASSDDKTGANVLTF

j_gene: TRBJ1-1
v_gene: TRBV4-1
abundance: few
CDR3aa: CASSQEGAGTEAFF

j_gene: TRBJ2-5
v_gene: TRBV7-9
abundance: .
CDR3aa: CASSLEGSSFPQETQYF

j_gene: TRBJ1-2
v_gene: TRBV6-5
abundance: .
CDR3aa: CASSYSGTGGAGYTF

j_gene: TRBJ1-3
v_gene: TRBV5-1
abundance: .
CDR3aa: CASSPLSRDTIYF

j_gene: TRBJ1-2
v_gene: TRBV28
abundance: .
CDR3aa: CASREGVRGYTF

j_gene: TRBJ2-7
v_gene: TRBV30
abundance: .
CDR3aa: CAWSTAYEQYF

j_gene: TRBJ1-3
v_gene: TRBV2
abundance: few
CDR3aa: CASSVGNTIYF

j_gene: TRBJ2-1
v_gene: TRBV7-8
abundance: once
CDR3aa: CATAGLATDEQFF

j_gene: TRBJ2-1
v_gene: TRBV2
abundance: few
CDR3aa: CASIIGRRPLNEQFF

j_gene: TRBJ2-2
v_gene: TRBV7-8
abundance: .
CDR3aa: CASSRIGGAQTGELFF

j_gene: TRBJ1-2
v_gene: TRBV19
abundance: .
CDR3aa: CASSFRDTEFFYGYTF

j_gene: TRBJ2-1
v_gene: TRBV27
abundance: .
CDR3aa: CASSPGWSSYNEQFF

j_gene: TRBJ2-7
v_gene: TRBV28
abundance: .
CDR3aa: CASSPSLGQGYF

j_gene: TRBJ2-7
v_gene: TRBV5-4
abundance: .
CDR3aa: CASSSGLAAEQYF

j_gene: TRBJ2-1
v_gene: TRBV5-4
abundance: few
CDR3aa: CASSLGTSGYNEQFF

j_gene: TRBJ2-3
v_gene: TRBV7-9
abundance: .
CDR3aa: CASSSGVSTDTQYF

j_gene: TRBJ1-4
v_gene: TRBV6-1
abundance: .
CDR3aa: CASSEPLQNLDEKLFF

j_gene: TRBJ2-7
v_gene: TRBV6-1
abundance: .
CDR3aa: CASSESSGDSYEQYF

j_gene: TRBJ1-5
v_gene: TRBV19
abundance: .
CDR3aa: CASRPDRVHQPQHF